This entry concerns a single T cell receptor (beta chain). The data derive from a study of blood T cell repertoires in COVID-19. On the study more broadly: Italy, Spain and the United States were the sources of the convalescent and acute COVID-19 samples. Sample material is recorded as cDNA or gDNA derived from T cells, B-cell-depleted T cells, or PBMCs.

CDR3 length equals 12 residues. Deletions cut 0 bases from V and 10 bases from J, with 9 bases between. Germline values: CDR1 SNHLY, CDR2 FYNNEI. Original processing notes: Estimation of nucleated cell counts was performed using reference gene primer amplification. The repertoire was sequenced with immunoSEQ multiplex PCR; TCRdb's copy has only in-frame clones and lacks some. D and trimming were read from the DNA, whereas the V and J calls and clone size are those reported in that table. The table shows about 330,000 clones, with more than 70% occurring only once. The chain joins TRBV2 to TRBJ1-1, with D tentatively TRBD1 (5 bases). The receptor was isolated from a woman between 45 and 65 years old with acute or convalescent COVID-19. The sequenced sample consisted of peripheral blood. CDR3 loop: CASSEARGGAFF. The CDR3 DNA sequence: TGTGCCAGCAGTGAAGCGCGGGGCGGAGCTTTCTTT.